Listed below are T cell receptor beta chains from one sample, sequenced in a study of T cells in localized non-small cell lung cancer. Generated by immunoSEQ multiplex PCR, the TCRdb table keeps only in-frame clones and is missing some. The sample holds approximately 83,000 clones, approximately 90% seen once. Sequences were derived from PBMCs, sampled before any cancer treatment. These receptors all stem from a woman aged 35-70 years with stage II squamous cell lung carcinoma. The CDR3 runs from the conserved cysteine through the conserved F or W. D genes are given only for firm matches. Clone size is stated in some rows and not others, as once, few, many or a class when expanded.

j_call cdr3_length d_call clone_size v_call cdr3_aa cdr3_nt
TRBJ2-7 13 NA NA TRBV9 CASSVGAGLEQYF TGTGCCAGCAGCGTAGGGGCAGGGCTAGAGCAGTACTTC
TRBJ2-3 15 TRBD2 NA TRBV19 CASSISGLPTDTQYF TGTGCCAGTAGTATATCGGGACTACCCACAGATACGCAGTATTTT
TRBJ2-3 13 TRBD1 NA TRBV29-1 CSSGTGMADTQYF TGCAGCTCAGGGACAGGGATGGCAGATACGCAGTATTTT
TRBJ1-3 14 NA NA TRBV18 CASSPEGTGNTIYF TGTGCCAGCTCACCGGAGGGGACTGGAAACACCATATATTTT
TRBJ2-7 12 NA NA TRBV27 CASSLAGGEQYF TGTGCCAGCAGTTTAGCCGGGGGCGAGCAGTACTTC
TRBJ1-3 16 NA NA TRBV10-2 CASSVFHPQGGNTIYF TGCGCCAGCAGTGTGTTCCACCCCCAGGGCGGAAACACCATATATTTT
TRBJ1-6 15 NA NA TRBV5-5 CASSLPDTENSPLHF TGTGCCAGCAGCTTGCCGGACACCGAGAATTCACCCCTCCACTTT
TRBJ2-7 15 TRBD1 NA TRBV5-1 CASSFLDRGAYEQYF TGCGCCAGCAGCTTCCTAGACAGGGGGGCCTACGAGCAGTACTTC
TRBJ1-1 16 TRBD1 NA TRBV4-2 CASSQQTGIPNTEAFF TGTGCCAGCAGCCAGCAGACAGGGATCCCCAACACTGAAGCTTTCTTT
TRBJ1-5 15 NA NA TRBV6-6 CASREEGVSNQPQHF TGTGCCAGCCGCGAGGAGGGAGTTAGCAATCAGCCCCAGCATTTT
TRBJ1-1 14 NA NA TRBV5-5 CASSFNGHNTEAFF TGTGCCAGCAGCTTTAATGGGCATAACACTGAAGCTTTCTTT
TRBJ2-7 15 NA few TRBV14 CASSQGRDRLYEQYF TGTGCCAGCAGCCAAGGGAGGGACAGACTCTACGAGCAGTACTTC
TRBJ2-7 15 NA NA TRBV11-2 CASSLDRRQGFEQYF TGTGCCAGCAGCTTAGATCGGCGGCAGGGTTTCGAGCAGTACTTC
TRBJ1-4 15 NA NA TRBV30 CAWSPSRGFNEKLFF TGTGCCTGGAGCCCTTCCAGGGGCTTTAATGAAAAACTGTTTTTT
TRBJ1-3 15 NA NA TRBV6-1 CASSGRGISGNTIYF TGTGCCAGCAGTGGCAGAGGGATCTCTGGAAACACCATATATTTT
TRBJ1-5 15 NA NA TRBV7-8 CASSPGKGSNQPQHF TGTGCCAGCTCCCCCGGGAAAGGGAGCAATCAGCCCCAGCATTTT
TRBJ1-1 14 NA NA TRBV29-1 CSVGVRGAGTEAFF TGCAGCGTTGGGGTTCGGGGGGCAGGCACTGAAGCTTTCTTT
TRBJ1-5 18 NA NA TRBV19 CASSIAYPGKGSNQPQHF TGTGCCAGTAGTATAGCCTATCCAGGGAAGGGGAGCAATCAGCCCCAGCATTTT
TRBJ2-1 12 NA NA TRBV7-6 CASSLARGEQFF TGTGCCAGCAGCTTAGCCAGGGGTGAGCAGTTCTTC
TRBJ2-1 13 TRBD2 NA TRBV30 CAWRLAGYNEQFF TGTGCCTGGAGACTAGCGGGATACAATGAGCAGTTCTTC
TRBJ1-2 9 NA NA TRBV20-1 CSAEQGYTF TGCAGTGCGGAACAGGGCTACACCTTC
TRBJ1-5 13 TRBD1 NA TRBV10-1 CATSDRGHQPQHF TGCGCCACCTCGGACAGGGGCCATCAGCCCCAGCATTTT
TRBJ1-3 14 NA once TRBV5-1 CATGPGTGGNTIYF TGCGCCACCGGACCCGGGACGGGTGGAAACACCATATATTTT
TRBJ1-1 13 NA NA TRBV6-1 CASSDLGGGKAFF TGTGCCAGCAGTGACCTTGGAGGGGGAAAAGCTTTCTTT
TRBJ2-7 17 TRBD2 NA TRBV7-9 CASSLVVGSGRAFEQYF TGTGCCAGCAGCTTAGTTGTAGGAAGCGGGAGGGCCTTCGAGCAGTACTTC
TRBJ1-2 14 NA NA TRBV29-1 CSVEGQVTRDGYTF TGCAGCGTTGAAGGGCAGGTAACGAGAGATGGCTACACCTTC
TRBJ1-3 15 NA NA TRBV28 CASTTITLGGNTIYF TGTGCCAGCACCACTATTACCCTAGGCGGAAACACCATATATTTT
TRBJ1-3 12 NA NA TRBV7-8 CASTSRGNTIYF TGTGCCAGCACCTCTAGGGGAAACACCATATATTTT
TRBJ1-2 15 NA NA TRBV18 CASSPRQVDNYGYTF TGTGCCAGCTCACCTCGACAGGTCGACAACTATGGCTACACCTTC
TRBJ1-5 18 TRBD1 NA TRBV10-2 CASSVQGGGCPSNQPQHF TGCGCCAGCAGTGTCCAGGGGGGGGGTTGTCCTAGCAATCAGCCCCAGCATTTT
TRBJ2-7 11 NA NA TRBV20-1 CSAREGDEQYF TGCAGTGCTAGAGAAGGGGACGAGCAGTACTTC
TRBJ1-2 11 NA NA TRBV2 CASMINYGYTF TGTGCCAGCATGATAAACTATGGCTACACCTTC
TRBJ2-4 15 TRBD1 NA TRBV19 CASSPTGTGANIQYF TGTGCCAGTAGTCCCACCGGGACAGGGGCAAACATTCAGTACTTC
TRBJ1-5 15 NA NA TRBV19 CASSIKRGSNQPQHF TGTGCCAGTAGTATTAAAAGGGGGAGCAATCAGCCCCAGCATTTT
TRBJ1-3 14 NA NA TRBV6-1 CASSEGSSGNTIYF TGTGCCAGCAGTGAAGGTTCCTCTGGAAACACCATATATTTT
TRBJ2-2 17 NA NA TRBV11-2 CASSFGSIRLNTGELFF TGTGCCAGCAGCTTCGGCAGTATACGTCTCAACACCGGGGAGCTGTTTTTT
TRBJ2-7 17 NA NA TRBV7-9 CASSEGFGFGVGDEQYF TGTGCCAGCAGCGAGGGGTTTGGTTTTGGGGTCGGCGACGAGCAGTACTTC
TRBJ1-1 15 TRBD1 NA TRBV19 CASSRDREANTEAFF TGTGCCAGTAGTAGGGACAGGGAGGCGAACACTGAAGCTTTCTTT
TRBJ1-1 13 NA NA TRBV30 CAWSLIGYTEAFF TGTGCCTGGAGCCTTATAGGGTACACTGAAGCTTTCTTT
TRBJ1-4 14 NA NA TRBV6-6 CASRDGGVGEKLFF TGTGCCAGCAGGGACGGGGGGGTAGGTGAAAAACTGTTTTTT
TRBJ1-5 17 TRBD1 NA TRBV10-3 CAISDSGTGGSRQPQHF TGTGCCATCAGTGATTCCGGGACAGGGGGTAGTAGACAGCCCCAGCATTTT
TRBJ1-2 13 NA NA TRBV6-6 CANAVGQNYGYTF TGTGCCAACGCCGTCGGACAGAACTATGGCTACACCTTC
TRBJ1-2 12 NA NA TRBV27 CASSTGSRGYTF TGTGCCAGCAGTACAGGGTCGAGGGGCTACACCTTC
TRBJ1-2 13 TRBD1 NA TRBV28 CASQLRDSYGYTF TGTGCCAGCCAACTCCGGGACAGCTATGGCTACACCTTC
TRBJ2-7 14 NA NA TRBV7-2 CASSLARASYEQYF TGTGCCAGCAGCTTAGCCCGGGCCTCCTACGAGCAGTACTTC
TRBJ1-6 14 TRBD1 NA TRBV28 CAVHRGRGDSPLHF TGTGCCGTGCACAGGGGGCGCGGGGATTCACCCCTCCACTTT
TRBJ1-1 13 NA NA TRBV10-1 CASSGGTQFEAFF TGCGCCAGCAGTGGGGGTACACAGTTCGAAGCTTTCTTT